These 20 T cell receptor beta chains share one sample of origin, sequenced in a study of breast tumors, draining lymph nodes, adjacent tissues. The lymph nodes were axillary draining lymph nodes from breast cancer patients. Each CDR3 protein is one row after TCRdb ran MiXCR on the multiplex PCR reads. The table has fewer than 150,000 distinct CDR3 sequences, 21% seen once. The sample was axillary lymph node tissue. These receptors all stem from a female donor with breast cancer. Some clones in this sample may be carry-over from other donors' samples.

This clonotype was seen ten or more times. This chain connects TRBV15 to TRBJ2-2; tentative D call: TRBD1 (5 bases). V lost 0 bases to trimming and J lost 7 bases, with 18 bases between them. The CDR3 is made up of 17 amino acids. In germline, CDR1 is LNHNV, CDR2 YYDKDF (reference sequence). As DNA, the CDR3 is TGTGCCACCAGCAGAGATCTATCGTTAGGGGAACACGGGGAGCTGTTTTTT. Translation: CATSRDLSLGEHGELFF.

The table lists this clonotype with many counts. J is TRBJ1-4 and V is TRBV11-2, with D unclear. The germline V and J ends were trimmed by 5 bases and 5 bases, with 12 bases remaining between them. The CDR3 is made up of 14 amino acids. Germline-derived CDR1 and CDR2 are SGHAT and FQNNGV. DNA of the CDR3: TGTGCCAGCAGCCCGTCTGGAGAAAATGAAAAACTGTTTTTT. It is translated as CASSPSGENEKLFF.

The chain carries TRBV3-1 and TRBJ2-3; a possible D gene is TRBD2 (6 bases). Germline V lookup: CDR1 LGHDT, CDR2 YNNKEL (reference sequence). The CDR3 loop spans 14 amino acids. V dropped 4 bases and J dropped 7 bases, with 15 bases sitting between them. The CDR3 is CASSRVGRLNTQYF. As DNA, the CDR3 is TGTGCCAGCAGCCGGGTCGGGAGATTGAATACGCAGTATTTT.

This clonotype was counted at least ten times. The chain has TRBV20-1 and TRBJ2-1; 12 bases align to TRBD2. The J segment lost 3 bases and the V segment lost 3 bases, leaving 9 bases of the junction unmatched. There are 17 residues in the CDR3. The V gene's germline CDR1 is DFQATT and CDR2 SNEGSKA (reference sequence). CDR3 DNA sequence: TGCAGTGCTAGTGGGCTAGCGGGAGGGCCCGTCTACAATGAGCAGTTCTTC. As protein: CSASGLAGGPVYNEQFF.

The sample holds many counts of this clonotype. The chain has TRBV3-1 and TRBJ2-1; D gene ambiguous. Trimming took 0 bases from V and 3 from J, leaving 9 bases between them. Germline loops: CDR1 LGHDT, CDR2 YNNKEL (reference sequence). The CDR3 loop spans 15 amino acids. CDR3 in amino acids: CASSQDRAYYNEQFF. The DNA of the CDR3 is TGTGCCAGCAGCCAAGATCGGGCATACTACAATGAGCAGTTCTTC.

On this clonotype: A read error may explain this, as a much larger clone is one base away. This chain connects TRBV11-2 to TRBJ2-5; tentatively, D is TRBD2 (6 bases). The CDR3 consists of 14 residues. Germline CDR1 reads SGHAT; CDR2 reads FQNNGV. CDR3 in DNA: TGTGCCGGCAGTTTACCGGGACTGGGGAAAGACCAGTACTTC. It translates to CAGSLPGLGKDQYF.

This clonotype was observed many times. The CDR3 sequence is CASSLSGGQGVGGYTF. The CDR3 nucleotides are TGTGCCAGCAGCTTAAGCGGAGGGCAGGGGGTCGGTGGCTACACCTTC. The chain recombines TRBV7-2 with TRBJ1-2, with TRBD1 matching 7 bases. V lost 2 bases, J lost 7 bases, and 13 bases stayed unmatched. Germline V lookup: CDR1 SGHTA, CDR2 FQGNSA. This CDR3 comprises 16 residues.

In this sample, this clonotype turned up many times. The chain carries TRBV6-5 and TRBJ1-2, with 12 bases matching TRBD1. V shed 5 bases and J 4 bases; nucleotides not matched to a gene: 2. Germline values: CDR1 MNHEY, CDR2 SVGAGI. The length of the CDR3 is 14 residues. CDR3 sequence (DNA): TGTGCCAGCAGTCGGGACAGGGGGCTCTATGGCTACACCTTC. This encodes CASSRDRGLYGYTF.

This clonotype appeared many times. The chain employs TRBV5-1 and TRBJ2-7, with D unresolved. The CDR3 runs to 16 residues. The V gene lost 1 base and the J gene lost 0 bases, with 14 bases spanning the gap. Germline CDR1 is SGHRS and CDR2 is YFSETQ. The CDR3 coding sequence is TGCGCCAGCAGCTTGACCGGTGGCAGAAGCTCCTACGAGCAGTACTTC. Amino acids: CASSLTGGRSSYEQYF.

This clonotype was seen a few times. J is TRBJ1-4 and V is TRBV5-8; D remains unclear. Germline V lookup: CDR1 SGHTS, CDR2 YDEGEE. The CDR3 spans 13 residues. V dropped 5 bases and J dropped 4 bases, with 9 bases sitting between them. The CDR3: CASSPDNNEKLFF. CDR3 nucleotide sequence: TGTGCCAGCAGTCCGGATAATAATGAAAAACTGTTTTTT.

Ten or more counts support this clonotype. The J gene is TRBJ2-1, the V gene TRBV18; D possibly corresponds to TRBD2 (6 bases). V lost 0 bases and J lost 9, with 18 bases in between. Germline assignment: CDR1 KGHSH and CDR2 LQKENI. The CDR3 sequence is 16 residues long. The CDR3 reads CASSPPSGTTGGEQFF. CDR3 nucleotides: TGTGCCAGCTCACCACCTTCCGGGACGACCGGGGGTGAGCAGTTCTTC.

A note on this clonotype: This may be a read error: a much more frequent sequence differs by one nucleotide. The rearrangement uses TRBV11-2 and TRBJ1-2, with a tentative D call TRBD1 (5 bases). The CDR3 sequence is 13 residues long. Germline V gene sequence: CDR1 SGHAT, CDR2 FQNNGV. V was cut by 5 bases and J by 4 bases, with 11 bases left in between. The CDR3 is CASSPGTTYGYTF. The CDR3 coding sequence is TGTGCCAGCAGCCCCGGGACCACCTATGGCTACACCTTC.

This clonotype was found many times. This sequence joins TRBV6-6 and TRBJ2-3, with 9 bases lining up with TRBD2. J gave up 6 bases and V 2 bases, and 6 bases lay outside the gene matches. Germline CDR1 reads MNHNY; CDR2 reads SVGAGI (reference sequence). The CDR3 length is 15 residues. The DNA of the CDR3 is TGTGCCAGCAGTTACGGCGGGAGGGGCAGGGATACGCAGTATTTT. Amino acid sequence: CASSYGGRGRDTQYF.

This clonotype was seen at least ten times. This rearrangement joins TRBV27 to TRBJ1-2; D remains unclear. Looked up from germline, CDR1 is MNHEY and CDR2 is SMNVEV (reference sequence). This CDR3 has 14 amino acids. V lost 6 bases and J 2 bases, leaving 13 bases between the germline ends. CDR3 residues: CASRPTGGNYGYTF. The CDR3 DNA reads TGTGCCAGCAGACCCACGGGAGGGAACTATGGCTACACCTTC.

Ten or more counts support this clonotype. This chain links TRBV11-2 with TRBJ2-6; D not certain. Trimming left V 1 base short and J 5 bases short, with 6 bases between. Germline values: CDR1 SGHAT, CDR2 FQNNGV. CDR3 length equals 14 residues. This CDR3 reads CASSLGGWANVLTF. For the CDR3, the DNA is TGTGCCAGCAGCTTAGGAGGTTGGGCCAACGTCCTGACTTTC. Filled out from reference TRBV11-2 and TRBJ2-6, the complete variable domain reads EAGVAQSPRYKIIEKRQSVAFWCNPISGHATLYWYQQILGQGPKLLIQFQNNGVVDDSQLPKDRFSAERLKGVDSTLKIQPAKLEDSAVYLCASSLGGWANVLTFGAGSRLTVL.

The table lists this clonotype with many counts. V gene TRBV12-5 combines with J gene TRBJ1-4, with D possibly matching TRBD1 (6 bases). Trimming stripped 3 bases from V and 5 bases from J, with 22 bases between. This CDR3 is built from 18 residues. Per the germline V gene, CDR1 is LGHNT and CDR2 is FRNRAP. CDR3 loop: CASGFRTEGGVKNEKLFF. For the CDR3, the DNA is TGTGCTAGTGGTTTTCGGACAGAGGGTGGTGTCAAAAATGAAAAACTGTTTTTT.

This clonotype was counted many times. The chain links TRBV10-1 to TRBJ2-7; TRBD2 is a possible D gene (6 bases). Trimming pared 4 bases from V and 1 base from J, leaving 8 bases between. CDR1 is WNHNN, CDR2 SYGVQD, per germline (reference sequence). This CDR3 has 13 residues. CDR3 protein: CASSGGESYEQYF. Here the CDR3 DNA reads TGCGCCAGCAGTGGGGGGGAGTCCTACGAGCAGTACTTC.

Many counts were recorded for this clonotype. The J gene is TRBJ1-3, the V gene TRBV5-1; possible D gene TRBD1, 6 bases. CDR3 length: 15 residues. Trimming took 4 bases from V and 6 from J, leaving 17 bases between them. The germline V gene encodes CDR1 SGHRS and CDR2 YFSETQ. Here the CDR3 DNA reads TGCGCCAGCAGCCCCGGGGGCCAGGTAGAAAACACCATATATTTT. Its protein is CASSPGGQVENTIYF.

This clonotype was counted many times. The genes are TRBV5-4 and TRBJ2-3, with 12 bases identical to TRBD2. The ends lost 4 bases at V and 0 bases at J; junction bases unmatched: 15. The CDR3 length is 20 residues. The V gene's germline CDR1 is SGHNT and CDR2 YYREEE (reference sequence). The CDR3: CASSNGGLAGGGRSTDTQYF. In nucleotides, the CDR3 is TGTGCCAGCAGCAACGGAGGGCTAGCGGGAGGGGGAAGAAGCACAGATACGCAGTATTTT.

The table lists this clonotype with many counts. This chain links TRBV10-2 with TRBJ1-4; possible D gene TRBD1, 6 bases. This CDR3 is built from 13 residues. V was shortened by 8 bases and J by 7 bases, with 14 bases between the two germline ends. The germline gives CDR1 WSHSY, CDR2 SAAADI. The CDR3 reads CASRQAEFEKLFF. CDR3 bases: TGCGCCAGCCGACAGGCTGAGTTTGAAAAACTGTTTTTT.